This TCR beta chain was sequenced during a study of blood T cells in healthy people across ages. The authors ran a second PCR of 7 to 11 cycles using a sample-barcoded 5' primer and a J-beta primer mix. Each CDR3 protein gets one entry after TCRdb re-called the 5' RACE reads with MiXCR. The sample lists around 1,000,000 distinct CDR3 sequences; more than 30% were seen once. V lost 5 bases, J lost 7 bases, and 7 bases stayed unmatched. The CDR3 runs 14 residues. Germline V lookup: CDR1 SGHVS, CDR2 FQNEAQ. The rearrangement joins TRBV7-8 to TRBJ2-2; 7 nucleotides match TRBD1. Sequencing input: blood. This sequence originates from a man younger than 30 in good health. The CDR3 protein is CASSADRVVGELFF. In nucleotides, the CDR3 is TGTGCCAGCAGCGCCGACAGGGTTGTCGGGGAGCTGTTTTTT. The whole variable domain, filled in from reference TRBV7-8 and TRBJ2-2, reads GAGVSQSPRYKVAKRGQDVALRCDPISGHVSLFWYQQALGQGPEFLTYFQNEAQLDKSGLPSDRFFAERPEGSVSTLKIQRTQQEDSAVYLCASSADRVVGELFFGEGSRLTVL.